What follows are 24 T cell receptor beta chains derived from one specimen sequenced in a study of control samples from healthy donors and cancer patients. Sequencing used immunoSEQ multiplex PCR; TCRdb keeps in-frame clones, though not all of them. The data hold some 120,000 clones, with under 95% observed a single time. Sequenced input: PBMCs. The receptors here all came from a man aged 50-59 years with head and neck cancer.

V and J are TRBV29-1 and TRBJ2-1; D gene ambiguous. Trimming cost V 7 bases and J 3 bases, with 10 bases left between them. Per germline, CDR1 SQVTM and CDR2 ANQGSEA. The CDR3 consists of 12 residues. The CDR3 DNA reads TGCAGCGCCGCTCGGAACTACAATGAGCAGTTCTTC. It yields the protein CSAARNYNEQFF.

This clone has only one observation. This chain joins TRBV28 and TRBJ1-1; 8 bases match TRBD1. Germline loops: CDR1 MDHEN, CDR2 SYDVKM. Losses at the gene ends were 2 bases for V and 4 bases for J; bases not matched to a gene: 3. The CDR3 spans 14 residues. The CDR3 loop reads CASSLPGGGTEAFF. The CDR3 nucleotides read TGTGCCAGCAGTTTACCAGGGGGCGGCACTGAAGCTTTCTTT.

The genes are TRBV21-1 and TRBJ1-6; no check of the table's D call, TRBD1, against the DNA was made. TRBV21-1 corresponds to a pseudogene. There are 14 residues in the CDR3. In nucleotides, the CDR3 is TGTGCCAGCAGAACCCGGACAGGGGTTTCACCCCTCCACTTT. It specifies CASRTRTGVSPLHF.

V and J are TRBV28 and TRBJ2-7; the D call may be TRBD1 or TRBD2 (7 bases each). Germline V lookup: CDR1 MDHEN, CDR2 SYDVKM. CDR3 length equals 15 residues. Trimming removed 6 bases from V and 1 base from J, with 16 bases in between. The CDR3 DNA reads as TGTGCCAGCAGACGCAGGGGGGGGCCTTCCTACGAGCAGTACTTC. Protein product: CASRRRGGPSYEQYF.

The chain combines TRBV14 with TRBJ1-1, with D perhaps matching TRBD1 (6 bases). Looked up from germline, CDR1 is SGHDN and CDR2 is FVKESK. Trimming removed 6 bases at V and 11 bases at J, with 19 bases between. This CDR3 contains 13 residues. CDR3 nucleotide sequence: TGTGCCAGCAGAAGATCAGGGGAGGGTGCGGCTTTCTTT. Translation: CASRRSGEGAAFF. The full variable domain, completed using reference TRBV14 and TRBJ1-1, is EAGVTQFPSHSVIEKGQTVTLRCDPISGHDNLYWYRRVMGKEIKFLLHFVKESKQDESGMPNNRFLAERTGGTYSTLKVQPAELEDSGVYFCASRRSGEGAAFFGQGTRLTVV.

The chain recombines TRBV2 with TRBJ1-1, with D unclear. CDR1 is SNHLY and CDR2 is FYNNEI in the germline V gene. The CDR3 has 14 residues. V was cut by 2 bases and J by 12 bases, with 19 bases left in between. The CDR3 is CASSEPSRRTVTFF. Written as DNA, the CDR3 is TGTGCCAGCAGTGAACCGTCCAGGCGAACAGTGACTTTCTTT. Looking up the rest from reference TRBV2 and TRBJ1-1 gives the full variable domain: EPEVTQTPSHQVTQMGQEVILRCVPISNHLYFYWYRQILGQKVEFLVSFYNNEISEKSEIFDDQFSVERPDGSNFTLKIRSTKLEDSAMYFCASSEPSRRTVTFFGQGTRLTVV.

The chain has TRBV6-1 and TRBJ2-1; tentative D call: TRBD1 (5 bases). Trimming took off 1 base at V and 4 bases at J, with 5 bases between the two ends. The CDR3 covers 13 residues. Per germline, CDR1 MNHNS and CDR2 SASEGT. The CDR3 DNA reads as TGTGCCAGCAGTGAAGACAGGTACAATGAGCAGTTCTTC. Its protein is CASSEDRYNEQFF.

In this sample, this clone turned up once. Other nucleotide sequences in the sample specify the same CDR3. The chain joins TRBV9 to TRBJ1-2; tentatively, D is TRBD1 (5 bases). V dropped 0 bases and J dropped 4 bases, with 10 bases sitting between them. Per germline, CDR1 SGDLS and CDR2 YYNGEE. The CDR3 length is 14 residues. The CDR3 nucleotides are TGTGCCAGCAGCGTAGTGGATGGGACCTATGGCTACACCTTC. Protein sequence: CASSVVDGTYGYTF.

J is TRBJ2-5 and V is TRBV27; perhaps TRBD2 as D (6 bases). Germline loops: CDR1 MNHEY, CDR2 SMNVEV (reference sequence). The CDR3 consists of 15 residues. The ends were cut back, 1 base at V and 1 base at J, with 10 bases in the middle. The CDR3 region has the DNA TGTGCCAGCAGTTTATTGGGGGACTTCCAAGAGACCCAGTACTTC. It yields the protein CASSLLGDFQETQYF.

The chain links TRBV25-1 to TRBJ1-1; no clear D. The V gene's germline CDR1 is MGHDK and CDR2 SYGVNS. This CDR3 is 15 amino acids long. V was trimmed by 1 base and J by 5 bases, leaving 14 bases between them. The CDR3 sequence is CASSESGPLGTEAFF. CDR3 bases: TGTGCCAGCAGTGAATCCGGCCCACTGGGGACTGAAGCTTTCTTT. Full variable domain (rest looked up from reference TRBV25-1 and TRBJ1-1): EADIYQTPRYLVIGTGKKITLECSQTMGHDKMYWYQQDPGMELHLIHYSYGVNSTEKGDLSSESTVSRIRTEHFPLTLESARPSHTSQYLCASSESGPLGTEAFFGQGTRLTVV.

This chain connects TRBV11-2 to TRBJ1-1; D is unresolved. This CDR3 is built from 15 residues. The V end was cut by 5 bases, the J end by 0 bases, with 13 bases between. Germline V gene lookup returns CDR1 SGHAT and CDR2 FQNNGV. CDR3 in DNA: TGTGCCAGCAGCCGGACGGGAAGCATGAACACTGAAGCTTTCTTT. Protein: CASSRTGSMNTEAFF.

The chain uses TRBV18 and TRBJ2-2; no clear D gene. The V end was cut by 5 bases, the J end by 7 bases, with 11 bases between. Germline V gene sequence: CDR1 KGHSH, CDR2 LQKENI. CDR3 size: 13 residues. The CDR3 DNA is TGTGCCAGCTCAGGACGAGTCGGCGGGGAGCTGTTTTTT. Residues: CASSGRVGGELFF.

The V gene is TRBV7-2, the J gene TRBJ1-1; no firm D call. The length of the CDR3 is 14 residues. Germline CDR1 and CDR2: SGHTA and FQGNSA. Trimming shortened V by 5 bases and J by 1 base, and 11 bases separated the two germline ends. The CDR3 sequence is CASSPGPQNTEAFF. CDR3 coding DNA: TGTGCCAGCAGCCCTGGGCCTCAGAACACTGAAGCTTTCTTT. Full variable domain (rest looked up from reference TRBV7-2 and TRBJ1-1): GAGVSQSPSNKVTEKGKDVELRCDPISGHTALYWYRQSLGQGLEFLIYFQGNSAPDKSGLPSDRFSAERTGGSVSTLTIQRTQQEDSAVYLCASSPGPQNTEAFFGQGTRLTVV.

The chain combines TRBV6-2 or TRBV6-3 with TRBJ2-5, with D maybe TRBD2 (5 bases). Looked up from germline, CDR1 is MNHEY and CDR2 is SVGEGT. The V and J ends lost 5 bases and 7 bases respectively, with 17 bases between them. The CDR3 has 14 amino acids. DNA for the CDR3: TGTGCCAGCAGTAACGGACTGGTTGCGGGGACCCAGTACTTC. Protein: CASSNGLVAGTQYF.

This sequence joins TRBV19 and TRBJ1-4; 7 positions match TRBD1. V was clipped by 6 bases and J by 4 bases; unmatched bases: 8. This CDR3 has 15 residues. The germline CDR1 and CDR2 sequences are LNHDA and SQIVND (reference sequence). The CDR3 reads CASRSPGTVNEKLFF. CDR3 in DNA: TGTGCCAGTAGATCCCCCGGGACAGTTAATGAAAAACTGTTTTTT.

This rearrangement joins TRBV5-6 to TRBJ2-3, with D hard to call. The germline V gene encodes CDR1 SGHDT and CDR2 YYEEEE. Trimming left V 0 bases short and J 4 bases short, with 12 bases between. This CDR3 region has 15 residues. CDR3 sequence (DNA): TGTGCCAGCAGCTTGGTCAACAACTCCCCAGATACGCAGTATTTT. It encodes CASSLVNNSPDTQYF. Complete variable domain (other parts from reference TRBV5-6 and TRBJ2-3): DAGVTQSPTHLIKTRGQQVTLRCSPKSGHDTVSWYQQALGQGPQFIFQYYEEEERQRGNFPDRFSGHQFPNYSSELNVNALLLGDSALYLCASSLVNNSPDTQYFGPGTRLTVL.

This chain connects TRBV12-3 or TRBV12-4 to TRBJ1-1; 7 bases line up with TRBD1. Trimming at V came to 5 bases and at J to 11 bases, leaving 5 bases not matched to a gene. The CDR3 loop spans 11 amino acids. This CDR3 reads CASSRTGSAFF. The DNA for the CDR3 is TGTGCCAGCAGTCGGACAGGATCGGCTTTCTTT.

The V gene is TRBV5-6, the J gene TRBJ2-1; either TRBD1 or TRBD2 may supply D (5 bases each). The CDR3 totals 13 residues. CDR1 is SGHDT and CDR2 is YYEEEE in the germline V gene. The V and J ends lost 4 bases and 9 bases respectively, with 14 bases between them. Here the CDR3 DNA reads TGTGCCAGCAGCCCTCGAGGGGCCTCTGAGCAGTTCTTC. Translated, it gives CASSPRGASEQFF.

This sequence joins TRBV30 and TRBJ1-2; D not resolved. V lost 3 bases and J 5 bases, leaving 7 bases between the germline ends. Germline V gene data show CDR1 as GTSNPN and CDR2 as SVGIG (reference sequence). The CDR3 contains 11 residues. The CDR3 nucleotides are TGTGCCTGGAGCGGCTCTTATGGCTACACCTTC. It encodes CAWSGSYGYTF.

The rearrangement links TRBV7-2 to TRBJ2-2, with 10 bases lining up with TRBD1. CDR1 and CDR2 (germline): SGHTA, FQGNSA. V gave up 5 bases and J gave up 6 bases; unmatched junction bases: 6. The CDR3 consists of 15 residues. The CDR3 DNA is TGTGCCAGCAGCAAGGACAGGGGGTTGTCCGGGGAGCTGTTTTTT. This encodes CASSKDRGLSGELFF.

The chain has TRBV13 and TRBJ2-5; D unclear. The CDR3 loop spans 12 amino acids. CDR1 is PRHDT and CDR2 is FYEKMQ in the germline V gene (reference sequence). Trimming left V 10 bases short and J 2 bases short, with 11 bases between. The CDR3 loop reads CATPPFQETQYF. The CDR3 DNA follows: TGTGCCACCCCCCCCTTTCAAGAGACCCAGTACTTC.

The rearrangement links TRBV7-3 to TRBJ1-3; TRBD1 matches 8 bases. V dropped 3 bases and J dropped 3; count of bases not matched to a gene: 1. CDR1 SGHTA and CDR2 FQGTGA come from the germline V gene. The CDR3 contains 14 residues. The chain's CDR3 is CASSLDRVGNTIYF. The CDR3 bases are TGTGCCAGCAGCTTGGACAGGGTTGGAAACACCATATATTTT.

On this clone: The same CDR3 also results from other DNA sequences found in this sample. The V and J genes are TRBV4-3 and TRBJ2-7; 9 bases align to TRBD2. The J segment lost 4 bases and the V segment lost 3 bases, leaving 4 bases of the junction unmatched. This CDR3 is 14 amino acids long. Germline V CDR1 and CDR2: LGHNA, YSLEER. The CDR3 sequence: CASSQDSGGYEQYF. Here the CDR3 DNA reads TGCGCCAGCAGCCAGGATAGCGGGGGATACGAGCAGTACTTC.

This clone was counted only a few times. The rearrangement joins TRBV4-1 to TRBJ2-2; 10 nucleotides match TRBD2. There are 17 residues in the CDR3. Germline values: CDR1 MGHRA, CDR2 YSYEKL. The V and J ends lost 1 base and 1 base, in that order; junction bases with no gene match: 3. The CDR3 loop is CASSQGRLAGNTGELFF. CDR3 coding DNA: TGCGCCAGCAGCCAAGGAAGACTAGCGGGGAACACCGGGGAGCTGTTTTTT.